The TCR beta chain under discussion was sequenced for a study of T cell changes during pregnancy in multiple sclerosis. The repertoire was sequenced with immunoSEQ multiplex PCR; TCRdb's copy has only in-frame clones and lacks some. Of tens of thousands of clones listed, roughly 88% are singletons. V shed 5 bases and J 6 bases; nucleotides not matched to a gene: 9. Germline V CDR1 and CDR2: MNHNS, SASEGT. The CDR3 length is 15 residues. The specimen was peripheral blood, collected after pregnancy. This clonotype was obtained from a female donor in good health, enrolled as a control in a pregnancy study. This rearrangement joins TRBV6-1 to TRBJ2-1; 8 bases agree with TRBD1. CDR3 amino acids: CASSFQIGQGNEQFF. The CDR3, as DNA: TGTGCCAGCAGTTTTCAAATAGGACAGGGCAATGAGCAGTTCTTC.